Below, one T cell receptor (beta chain) is given with its context. Authors' processing steps: Reference gene primers were amplified, and this amplification served to estimate nucleated cell counts. Assay: immunoSEQ multiplex PCR; the TCRdb copy retains only in-frame clones and omits some. The V and J calls and the clone size are those of that table, but D and trimming were determined from the DNA. The data contain approximately 290,000 clones, about nine tenths of them seen just once; the ten biggest clones take up roughly 2.1%. This entry comes from a study of blood T cell repertoires in COVID-19. For the study at large: COVID-19 samples, acute and convalescent, were from the United States, Italy and Spain. T cells, B-cell-depleted T cells, or PBMCs provided the cDNA or gDNA that served as material.

Per germline, CDR1 SNHLY and CDR2 FYNNEI. The V and J ends lost 4 bases and 0 bases respectively, with 18 bases between them. This CDR3 has 17 residues. Sequencing input: peripheral blood. V gene TRBV2 combines with J gene TRBJ1-2, with a possible D match to TRBD1 (5 bases). This TCR was recovered from a man aged 18 to 29 with active or convalescent COVID-19. The CDR3 is CASSVFKRGDPNYGYTF. CDR3 sequence (DNA): TGTGCCAGCAGTGTATTTAAGCGGGGGGACCCTAACTATGGCTACACCTTC.